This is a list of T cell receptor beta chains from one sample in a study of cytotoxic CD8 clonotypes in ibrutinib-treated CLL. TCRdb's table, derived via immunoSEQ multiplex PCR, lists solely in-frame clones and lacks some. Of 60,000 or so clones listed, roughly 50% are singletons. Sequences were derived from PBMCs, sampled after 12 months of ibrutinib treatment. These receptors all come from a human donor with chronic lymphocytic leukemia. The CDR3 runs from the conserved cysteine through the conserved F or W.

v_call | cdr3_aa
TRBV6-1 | CASSEGGTVRETQYF
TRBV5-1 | CASSLAAAPGGYTF
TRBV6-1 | CASRRAGWASDEQYF
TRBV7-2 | CASSLRPLRGFNYGYTF
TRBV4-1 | CASSQVQQGANQPQHF
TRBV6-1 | CASSEGQGAPLHF
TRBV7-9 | CASSPGRGGYQETQYF
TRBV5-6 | CASSLKLVVYGANVLTF
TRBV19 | CASRAGTGLKFTEAFF
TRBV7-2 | CASSSGNTIYF
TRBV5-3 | CARSLVEPLSQFF
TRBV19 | CASAGMGRYGYTF
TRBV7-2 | CASSRDTPEQYF
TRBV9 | CASSETPSRDDGYTF
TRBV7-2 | CASSFDERTGELFF
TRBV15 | CATSRGTSGGEETQYF